Listed below are T cell receptor beta chains from one sample, sequenced in a study of CD8 T cells in ankylosing spondylitis. MiXCR, run by TCRdb on the 5' RACE reads, gives a single entry per CDR3 protein. This sample has around 890,000 distinct CDR3 sequences, with 10% to 15% found just once. Sample: blood, either unsorted or a sorted T cell fraction (not recorded which). These receptors all stem from a male donor with ankylosing spondylitis. Each CDR3 is given with its conserved first and last residue. A D gene is named only where the DNA matches it firmly. Rows may omit the clone size; those that give it use once, few, many or a size class.

.	TRBV29-1	TRBJ2-1	many	CSVAQTAAYNEQFF	TGCAGCGTTGCGCAAACGGCAGCCTACAATGAGCAGTTCTTC
TRBD1	TRBV4-1	TRBJ1-2	.	CASSLESAGQGIYGYTF	TGCGCCAGCAGCCTCGAAAGTGCGGGACAGGGGATCTATGGCTACACCTTC
TRBD2	TRBV5-1	TRBJ2-1	many	CASSLGLAMDEQFF	TGCGCCAGCAGCTTGGGACTAGCCATGGATGAGCAGTTCTTC
TRBD1	TRBV10-3	TRBJ1-1	few	CATADREGTEAFF	TGTGCCACCGCCGACAGGGAGGGGACTGAAGCTTTCTTT
.	TRBV5-1	TRBJ2-3	few	CASSLMPYTSPGADTQYF	TGCGCCAGCAGCTTGATGCCCTATACTAGTCCCGGAGCAGATACGCAGTATTTT
.	TRBV5-1	TRBJ2-1	once	CASSEGRAYNEQFF	TGCGCCAGCAGCGAGGGACGAGCCTACAATGAGCAGTTCTTC
.	TRBV7-6	TRBJ2-1	.	CASSLRGAYEQFF	TGTGCCAGCAGCTTGAGGGGGGCCTATGAGCAGTTCTTC
.	TRBV7-2	TRBJ1-2	few	CASSPYRGYTF	TGTGCCAGCAGCCCGTACAGAGGCTACACCTTC
TRBD1	TRBV24-1	TRBJ2-2	.	CATSPGQGTGELFF	TGTGCCACCAGTCCGGGACAGGGGACCGGGGAGCTGTTTTTT
TRBD1	TRBV7-6	TRBJ2-5	.	CASSYSSGGETQYF	TGTGCCAGCAGCTACTCCTCAGGGGGAGAGACCCAGTACTTC
TRBD1	TRBV6-1	TRBJ1-1	few	CASSQRTGASTEAFF	TGTGCCAGCAGCCAAAGAACAGGGGCCAGCACTGAAGCTTTCTTT
.	TRBV4-2	TRBJ2-5	few	CASSPQAGFVGTQYF	TGTGCCAGCAGCCCCCAGGCAGGGTTTGTTGGGACCCAGTACTTC
TRBD1	TRBV20-1	TRBJ2-5	.	CSGGRGFEETQYF	TGCAGTGGGGGCAGGGGGTTTGAGGAGACCCAGTACTTC
TRBD2	TRBV20-1	TRBJ2-3	.	CSARPGLAGVGTDTQYF	TGCAGTGCTAGACCGGGACTAGCGGGAGTAGGAACAGATACGCAGTATTTT
.	TRBV20-1	TRBJ1-3	.	CSARKSSGNTIYF	TGCAGTGCTAGGAAGTCGTCCGGAAACACCATATATTTT
.	TRBV7-9	TRBJ2-3	many	CASSHRTVRDTQYF	TGTGCCAGCAGCCACCGGACAGTCCGAGATACGCAGTATTTT
.	TRBV4-2	TRBJ2-3	few	CASRGQPRETRDTQYF	TGTGCCAGCAGGGGCCAACCCAGGGAGACCAGGGATACGCAGTATTTT
.	TRBV5-1	TRBJ2-3	few	CASSFMGTGADTQYF	TGCGCCAGCAGCTTTATGGGTACGGGGGCAGATACGCAGTATTTT
.	TRBV5-1	TRBJ1-4	many	CASSGKVYEKLFF	TGCGCCAGCAGCGGAAAGGTGTATGAAAAACTGTTTTTT
TRBD1	TRBV18	TRBJ2-5	.	CASSPYRDRGETQYF	TGTGCCAGCTCACCATACAGGGACAGAGGAGAGACCCAGTACTTC
.	TRBV20-1	TRBJ2-7	few	CSALQGTSSYEQYF	TGCAGTGCTTTACAGGGTACGAGCTCCTACGAGCAGTACTTC
.	TRBV4-3	TRBJ1-2	few	CASSQVYDNYGYTF	TGCGCCAGCAGCCAAGTCTACGACAACTATGGCTACACCTTC
TRBD1	TRBV18	TRBJ2-7	.	CASSPRLSGTGVLSYEQYF	TGTGCCAGCTCACCACGGTTGTCCGGGACAGGGGTCCTCTCCTACGAGCAGTACTTC
.	TRBV6-2/TRBV6-3	TRBJ1-2	.	CASSYPIGGYTF	TGTGCCAGCAGTTACCCGATCGGCGGCTACACCTTC
.	TRBV5-1	TRBJ1-1	.	CASSLAPGRYTEAFF	TGCGCCAGCAGCTTGGCGCCAGGGCGGTACACTGAAGCTTTCTTT
TRBD1	TRBV7-6	TRBJ1-3	.	CASSQVPGQGATGNTIYF	TGTGCCAGCAGCCAAGTCCCGGGACAGGGGGCCACTGGAAACACCATATATTTT
.	TRBV9	TRBJ2-3	.	CASRGGSDTQYF	TGTGCCAGCAGGGGCGGATCCGATACGCAGTATTTT
.	TRBV2	TRBJ2-3	.	CASSRQTNTDTQYF	TGTGCCAGCAGTCGCCAGACTAACACAGATACGCAGTATTTT
.	TRBV4-3	TRBJ1-4	many	CASSQEYLAAPREKLFF	TGCGCCAGCAGCCAAGAATATTTGGCTGCTCCTCGTGAAAAACTGTTTTTT
TRBD2	TRBV4-3	TRBJ2-1	.	CASSPSSLAGVSGEQFF	TGCGCCAGCAGCCCATCCTCATTAGCGGGAGTTAGCGGTGAGCAGTTCTTC
TRBD2	TRBV11-3	TRBJ2-2	.	CASSLVGGSSGELFF	TGTGCCAGCAGCTTAGTAGGCGGGAGCTCCGGGGAGCTGTTTTTT
TRBD1	TRBV28	TRBJ1-2	.	CASSPLGQEGYTF	TGTGCCAGCAGTCCATTAGGACAGGAGGGCTACACCTTC
.	TRBV24-1	TRBJ2-3	many	CATSQPGTDTQYF	TGTGCCACCAGCCAGCCCGGCACAGATACGCAGTATTTT
TRBD2	TRBV2	TRBJ2-5	.	CASSEGPSGGQETQYF	TGTGCCAGCAGTGAAGGGCCTAGCGGGGGACAAGAGACCCAGTACTTC
.	TRBV6-1	TRBJ1-6	few	CASSELQLENSPLHF	TGTGCCAGCAGTGAACTCCAGCTAGAGAATTCACCCCTCCACTTT
TRBD1	TRBV24-1	TRBJ2-1	few	CATSDRTGPSYNEQFF	TGTGCCACCAGTGACCGGACAGGGCCTTCCTACAATGAGCAGTTCTTC
.	TRBV20-1	TRBJ2-1	few	CSASRPTGISYNEQFF	TGCAGTGCTAGTCGACCTACAGGGATTAGCTACAATGAGCAGTTCTTC
.	TRBV4-3	TRBJ1-4	.	CASSPSSFNEKLFF	TGCGCCAGCAGCCCCTCAAGCTTCAATGAAAAACTGTTTTTT
.	TRBV6-5	TRBJ2-7	few	CASSYGINSYEQYF	TGTGCCAGCAGTTACGGGATCAATTCCTACGAGCAGTACTTC
.	TRBV5-1	TRBJ2-5	.	CASSLGTARGETQYF	TGCGCCAGCAGCTTGGGGACGGCCCGGGGGGAGACCCAGTACTTC
.	TRBV7-2	TRBJ1-4	.	CASSRDAGEKLFF	TGTGCCAGCAGCCGGGATGCCGGTGAAAAACTGTTTTTT
TRBD1	TRBV20-1	TRBJ2-1	many	CSAMTGPLSYNEQFF	TGCAGTGCTATGACAGGGCCGCTTTCCTACAATGAGCAGTTCTTC
TRBD1	TRBV20-1	TRBJ2-3	few	CSARDRAAPNTQYF	TGCAGTGCTCGGGACAGGGCCGCCCCTAATACGCAGTATTTT
TRBD1	TRBV30	TRBJ1-2	.	CAWSVTGEYGYTF	TGTGCCTGGAGTGTAACAGGGGAATACGGCTACACCTTC
.	TRBV29-1	TRBJ1-5	many	CSVLGGSNQPQHF	TGCAGCGTGCTCGGGGGTAGCAATCAGCCCCAGCATTTT
.	TRBV9	TRBJ2-3	few	CASSEGVRATDTQYF	TGTGCCAGCAGCGAGGGGGTCAGGGCCACAGATACGCAGTATTTT
TRBD2	TRBV20-1	TRBJ2-1	few	CSAITPAAAGATNEQFF	TGCAGTGCTATCACCCCCGCGGCAGCGGGGGCCACCAATGAGCAGTTCTTC
TRBD1	TRBV10-3	TRBJ2-1	many	CAIKGQGTGVNEQFF	TGTGCCATCAAGGGACAGGGGACGGGTGTGAATGAGCAGTTCTTC
.	TRBV12-3/TRBV12-4	TRBJ2-7	few	CASKRAAEQYF	TGTGCCAGCAAGAGGGCGGCCGAGCAGTACTTC